This TCR beta chain appears in the sequencing data of a study of blood T cell repertoires in COVID-19. Across the study: Acute-phase and convalescent COVID-19 samples originated in the United States, Italy and Spain. PBMCs, B-cell-depleted T cells, or T cells were the source of the cDNA or gDNA that made up the material.

Authors' analysis steps: Estimation of nucleated cell counts relied on the amplification of reference gene primers. TCRdb's copy holds only in-frame clones and misses some; the assay was immunoSEQ multiplex PCR. V, J and clone size are those of that table, while D and trimming were read from the DNA. The profile shows 110,000 or so clones, roughly 84% of them singletons. V dropped 4 bases and J dropped 3; count of bases not matched to a gene: 5. The length of the CDR3 is 15 residues. The germline CDR1 and CDR2 sequences are SGHRS and YFSETQ. The clonotype comes from a woman aged 70-85 years who had recovered from COVID-19. The sequencing sample was made of peripheral blood. V is TRBV5-1 and J is TRBJ2-1; 9 positions agree with TRBD1. CDR3 DNA: TGCGCCAGCAGCCAGGGACAGGGAAGCTACAATGAGCAGTTCTTC. As protein: CASSQGQGSYNEQFF.